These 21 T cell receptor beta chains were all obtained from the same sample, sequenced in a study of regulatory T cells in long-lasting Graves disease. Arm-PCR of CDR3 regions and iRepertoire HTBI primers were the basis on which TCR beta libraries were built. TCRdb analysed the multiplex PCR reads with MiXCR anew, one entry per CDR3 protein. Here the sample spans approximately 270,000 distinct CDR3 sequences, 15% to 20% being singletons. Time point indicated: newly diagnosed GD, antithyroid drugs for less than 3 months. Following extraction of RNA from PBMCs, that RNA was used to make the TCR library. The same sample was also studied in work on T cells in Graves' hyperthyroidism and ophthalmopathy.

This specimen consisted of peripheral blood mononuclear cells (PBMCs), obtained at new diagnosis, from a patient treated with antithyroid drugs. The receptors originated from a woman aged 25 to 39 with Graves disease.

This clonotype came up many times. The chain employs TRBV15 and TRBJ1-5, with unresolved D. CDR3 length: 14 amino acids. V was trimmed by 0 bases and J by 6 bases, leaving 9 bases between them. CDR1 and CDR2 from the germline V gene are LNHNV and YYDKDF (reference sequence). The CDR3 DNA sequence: TGTGCCACCAGCAGAGATGGCCTGGCTCAGCCCCAGCATTTT. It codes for CATSRDGLAQPQHF.

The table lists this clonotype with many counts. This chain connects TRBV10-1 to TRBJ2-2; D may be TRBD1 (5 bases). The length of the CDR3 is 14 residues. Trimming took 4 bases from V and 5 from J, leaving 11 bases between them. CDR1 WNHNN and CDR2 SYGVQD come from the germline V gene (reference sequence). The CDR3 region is CASSAGQGTGELFF. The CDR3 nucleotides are TGCGCCAGCAGTGCCGGACAAGGGACCGGGGAGCTGTTTTTT.

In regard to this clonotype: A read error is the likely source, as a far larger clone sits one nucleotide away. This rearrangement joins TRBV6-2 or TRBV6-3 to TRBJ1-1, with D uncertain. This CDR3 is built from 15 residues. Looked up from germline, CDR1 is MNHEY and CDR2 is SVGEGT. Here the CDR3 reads CASSFRLSTITEALF. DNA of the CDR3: TGTGCCAGCAGTTTTCGGTTAAGTACTATCACTGAAGCTCTCTTT.

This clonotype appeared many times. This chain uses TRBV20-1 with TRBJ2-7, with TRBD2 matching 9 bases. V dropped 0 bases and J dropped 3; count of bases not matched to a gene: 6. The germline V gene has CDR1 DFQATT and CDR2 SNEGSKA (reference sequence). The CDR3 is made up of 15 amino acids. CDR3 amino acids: CSARDLAGVNYEQYF. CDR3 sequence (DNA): TGCAGTGCTAGAGATTTAGCGGGGGTGAACTACGAGCAGTACTTC.

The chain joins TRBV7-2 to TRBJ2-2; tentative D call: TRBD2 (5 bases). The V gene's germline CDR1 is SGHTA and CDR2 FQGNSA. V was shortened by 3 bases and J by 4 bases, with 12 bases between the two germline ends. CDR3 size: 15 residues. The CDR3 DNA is TGTGCCAGCAGCTTTTTGACTATCCCCACCGGGGAGCTGTTTTTT. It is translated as CASSFLTIPTGELFF.

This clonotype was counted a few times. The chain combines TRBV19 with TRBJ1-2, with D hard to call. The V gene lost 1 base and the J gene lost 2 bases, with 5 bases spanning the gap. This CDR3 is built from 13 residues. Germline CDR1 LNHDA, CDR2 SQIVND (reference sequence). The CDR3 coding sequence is TGTGCCAGTAGTATAGGCAGGAACTATGGCTACACCTTC. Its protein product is CASSIGRNYGYTF.

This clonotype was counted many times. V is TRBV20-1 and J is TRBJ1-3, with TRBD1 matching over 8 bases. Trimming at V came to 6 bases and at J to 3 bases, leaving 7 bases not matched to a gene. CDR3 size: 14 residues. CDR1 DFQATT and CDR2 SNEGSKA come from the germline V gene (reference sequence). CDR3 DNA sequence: TGCAGTGCCACTGACAGGGGTGGTGGAAACACCATATATTTT. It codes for CSATDRGGGNTIYF.

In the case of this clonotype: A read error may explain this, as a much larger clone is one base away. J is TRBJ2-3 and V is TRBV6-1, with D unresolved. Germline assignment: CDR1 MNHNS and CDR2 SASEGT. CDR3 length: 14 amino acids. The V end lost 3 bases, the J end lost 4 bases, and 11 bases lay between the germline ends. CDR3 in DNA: TGTGCCAGCAGTGAGTCGAAAATAGCAGATACGCAGTATTTT. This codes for CASSESKIADTQYF.

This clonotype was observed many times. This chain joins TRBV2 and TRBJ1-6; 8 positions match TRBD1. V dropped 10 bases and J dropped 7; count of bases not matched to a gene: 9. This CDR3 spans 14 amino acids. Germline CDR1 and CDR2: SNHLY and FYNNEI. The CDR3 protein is CAKALGQGNSPLHF. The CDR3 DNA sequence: TGTGCCAAAGCTTTAGGACAGGGCAATTCACCCCTCCACTTT. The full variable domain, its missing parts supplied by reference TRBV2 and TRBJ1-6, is EPEVTQTPSHQVTQMGQEVILRCVPISNHLYFYWYRQILGQKVEFLVSFYNNEISEKSEIFDDQFSVERPDGSNFTLKIRSTKLEDSAMYFCAKALGQGNSPLHFGNGTRLTVT.

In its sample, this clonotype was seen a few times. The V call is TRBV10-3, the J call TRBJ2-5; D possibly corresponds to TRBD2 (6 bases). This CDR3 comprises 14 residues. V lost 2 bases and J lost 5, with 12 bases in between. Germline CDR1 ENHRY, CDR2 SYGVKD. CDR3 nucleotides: TGTGCCATCAGTGAGGGGGGGAGTAGGGAGACCCAGTACTTC. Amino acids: CAISEGGSRETQYF.

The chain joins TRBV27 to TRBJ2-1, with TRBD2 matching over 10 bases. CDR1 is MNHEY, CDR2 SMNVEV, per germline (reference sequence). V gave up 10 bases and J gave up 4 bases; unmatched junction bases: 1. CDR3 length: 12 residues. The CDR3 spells CATSGGYNEQFF. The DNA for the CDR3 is TGTGCCACTAGCGGGGGATACAATGAGCAGTTCTTC.

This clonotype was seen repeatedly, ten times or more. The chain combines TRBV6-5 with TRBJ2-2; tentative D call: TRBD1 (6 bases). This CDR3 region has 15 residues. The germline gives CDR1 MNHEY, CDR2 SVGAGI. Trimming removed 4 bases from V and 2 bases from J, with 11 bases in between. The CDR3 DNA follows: TGTGCCAGCAGTTCCGCGACAGGCAACACCGGGGAGCTGTTTTTT. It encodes CASSSATGNTGELFF.

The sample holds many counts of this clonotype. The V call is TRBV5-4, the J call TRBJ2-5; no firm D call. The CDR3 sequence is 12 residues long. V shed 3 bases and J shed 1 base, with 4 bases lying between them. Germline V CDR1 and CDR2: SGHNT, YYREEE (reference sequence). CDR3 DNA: TGTGCCAGCAGCTCGCCCCAAGAGACCCAGTACTTC. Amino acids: CASSSPQETQYF.

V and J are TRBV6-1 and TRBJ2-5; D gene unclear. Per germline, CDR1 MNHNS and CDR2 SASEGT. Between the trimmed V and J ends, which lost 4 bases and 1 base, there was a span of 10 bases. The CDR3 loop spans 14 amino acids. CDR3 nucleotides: TGTGCCAGCAGTGGGAAACAGCTCCAAGAGACCCAGTACTTC. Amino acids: CASSGKQLQETQYF.

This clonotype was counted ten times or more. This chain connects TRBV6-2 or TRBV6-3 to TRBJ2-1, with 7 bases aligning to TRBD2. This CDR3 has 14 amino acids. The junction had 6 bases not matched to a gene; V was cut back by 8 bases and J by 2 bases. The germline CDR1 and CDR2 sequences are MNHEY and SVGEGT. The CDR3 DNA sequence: TGTGCCAGCCTACCAGCGGGGCCCTACAATGAGCAGTTCTTC. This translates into CASLPAGPYNEQFF.

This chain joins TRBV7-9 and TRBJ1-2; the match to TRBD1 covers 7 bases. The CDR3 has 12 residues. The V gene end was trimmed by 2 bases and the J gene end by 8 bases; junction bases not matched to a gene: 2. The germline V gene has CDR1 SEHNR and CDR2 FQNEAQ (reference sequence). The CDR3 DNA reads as TGTGCCAGCAGCTTAAGGGGGCTCGGCTACACCTTC. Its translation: CASSLRGLGYTF.

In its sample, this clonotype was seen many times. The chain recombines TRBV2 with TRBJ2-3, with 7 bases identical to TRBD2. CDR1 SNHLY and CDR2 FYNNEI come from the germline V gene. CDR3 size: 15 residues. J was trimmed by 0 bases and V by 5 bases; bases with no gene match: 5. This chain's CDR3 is CASSLERGSTDTQYF. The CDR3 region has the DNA TGTGCCAGCAGTCTTGAGCGGGGTAGCACAGATACGCAGTATTTT.

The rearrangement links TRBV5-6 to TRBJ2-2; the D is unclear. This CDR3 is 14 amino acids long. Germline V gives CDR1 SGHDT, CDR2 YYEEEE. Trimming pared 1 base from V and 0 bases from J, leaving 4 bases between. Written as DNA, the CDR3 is TGTGCCAGCAGCTTGTTTCCGAACACCGGGGAGCTGTTTTTT. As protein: CASSLFPNTGELFF.

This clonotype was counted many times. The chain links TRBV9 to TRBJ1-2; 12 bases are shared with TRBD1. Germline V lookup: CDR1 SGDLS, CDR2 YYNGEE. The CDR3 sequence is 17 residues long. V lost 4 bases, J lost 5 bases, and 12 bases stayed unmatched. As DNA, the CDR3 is TGTGCCAGCAGCCCCCGGGACAGGGGGCTTAGTGTTTATGGCTACACCTTC. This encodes CASSPRDRGLSVYGYTF.

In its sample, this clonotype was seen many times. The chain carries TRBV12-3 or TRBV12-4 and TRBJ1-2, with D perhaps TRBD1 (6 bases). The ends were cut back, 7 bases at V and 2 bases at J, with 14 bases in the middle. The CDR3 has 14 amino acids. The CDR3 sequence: CASTPGGGNYGYTF. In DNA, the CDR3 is TGTGCCAGCACCCCGGGAGGGGGGAACTATGGCTACACCTTC.

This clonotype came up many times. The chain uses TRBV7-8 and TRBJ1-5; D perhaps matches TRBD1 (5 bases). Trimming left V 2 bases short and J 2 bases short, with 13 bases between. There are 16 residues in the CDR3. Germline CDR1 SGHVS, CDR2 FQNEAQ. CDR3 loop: CASSLRGGVGNQPQHF. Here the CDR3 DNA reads TGTGCCAGCAGCTTAAGGGGCGGGGTGGGCAATCAGCCCCAGCATTTT.